A selection of T cell receptor beta chains follows, all from one sample in a study of cytomegalovirus exposure and HLA in healthy donors. The table came from immunoSEQ multiplex PCR; TCRdb's copy has only in-frame clones and leaves some out. The data contain some 140,000 clones, around 75% of them singletons. Input material: PBMCs. Receptors were obtained from a man aged 25-45 years in good health and CMV-seropositive. CDR3s include the opening cysteine and the closing phenylalanine or tryptophan.

j_call v_call cdr3_aa
TRBJ2-1 TRBV2 CASSGQIGAGASGEQFF
TRBJ2-7 TRBV29-1 CSVGDRARTYEQYF
TRBJ2-5 TRBV1 CTSSQEWLEETQYF
TRBJ2-7 TRBV7-3 CASSFQGISYEQYF
TRBJ2-3 TRBV4-1 CASSQVGGPDTQYF
TRBJ2-7 TRBV7-7 CASSLHTESEQYF
TRBJ1-6 TRBV9 CASSWGGGNSPLHF
TRBJ2-7 TRBV27 CASQAGSSYEQYF
TRBJ1-6 TRBV19 CASSIGRVGNSPLHF
TRBJ2-7 TRBV28 CASSPPSGSYEQYF
TRBJ2-7 TRBV7-9 CASSLSRESYEQYF
TRBJ2-7 TRBV27 CASSHQGREVGEQYF
TRBJ1-4 TRBV5-1 CASSLESGGTEKLFF
TRBJ2-2 TRBV29-1 CSNAGTSGTTNTGELFF
TRBJ1-2 TRBV7-8 CASSLEGTNYGYTF
TRBJ2-2 TRBV4-1 CASSKLPGLAGSNTGELFF
TRBJ2-2 TRBV2 CASSEALGRVTGELFF
TRBJ1-2 TRBV11-3 CASSFTGSVGYTF
TRBJ2-3 TRBV21-1 CASRTNLEPCTDTQYF
TRBJ2-2 TRBV12-5 CASGLGLVETGELFF
TRBJ1-1 TRBV5-1 CASSLGGNTEAFF
TRBJ2-3 TRBV10-1 CASSERLGDTADTQYF
TRBJ1-2 TRBV9 CASSVPAQGHYGYTF
TRBJ2-2 TRBV27 CASSSPRTGGGTGELFF
TRBJ2-1 TRBV5-4 CASSWRVSSYNEQFF
TRBJ2-7 TRBV20-1 CSARRSGEQYF
TRBJ1-1 TRBV2 CASSPNRETEAFF
TRBJ2-1 TRBV5-6 CASGGTGLRNEQFF
TRBJ2-3 TRBV7-9 CASSGSAGADTQYF
TRBJ2-7 TRBV4-2 CASSPLRGSYEQYF
TRBJ1-2 TRBV27 CASSFQGMGGYTF
TRBJ2-7 TRBV28 CASSLVVGAEPHLAGGYEQYF
TRBJ1-1 TRBV27 CASRRDGGTEAFF